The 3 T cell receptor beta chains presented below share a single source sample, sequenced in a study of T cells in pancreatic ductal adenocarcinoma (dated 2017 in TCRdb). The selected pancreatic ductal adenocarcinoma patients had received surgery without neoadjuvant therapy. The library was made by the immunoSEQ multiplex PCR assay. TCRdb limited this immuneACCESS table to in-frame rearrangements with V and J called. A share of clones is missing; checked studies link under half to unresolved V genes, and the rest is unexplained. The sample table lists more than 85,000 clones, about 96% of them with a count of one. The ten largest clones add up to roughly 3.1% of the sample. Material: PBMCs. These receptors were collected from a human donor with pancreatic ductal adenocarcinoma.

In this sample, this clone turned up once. In DNA, the CDR3 is TGCGCCAGCAGCCTTGACAGGGTTCGAGGCGAGCAGTACTTC. The encoded protein is CASSLDRVRGEQYF. This chain connects TRBV5-1 to TRBJ2-7; 7 nucleotides match TRBD1. Per the germline V gene, CDR1 is SGHRS and CDR2 is YFSETQ. V gave up 4 bases and J gave up 6 bases; unmatched junction bases: 10. The CDR3 spans 14 residues.

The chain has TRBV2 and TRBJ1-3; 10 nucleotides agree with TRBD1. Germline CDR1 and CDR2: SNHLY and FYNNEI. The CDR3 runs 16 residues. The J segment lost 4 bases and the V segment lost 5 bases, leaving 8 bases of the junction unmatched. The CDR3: CASSFLPGQGGNTIYF. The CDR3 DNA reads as TGTGCCAGCAGTTTCCTCCCGGGACAGGGGGGAAACACCATATATTTT.

The CDR3 loop reads CSAREGSTEAFF. The CDR3 region has the DNA TGCAGCGCGAGGGAGGGTAGCACTGAAGCTTTCTTT. The chain has TRBV29-1 and TRBJ1-1, with unresolved D. Trimming took off 7 bases at V and 4 bases at J, with 13 bases between the two ends. CDR3 size: 12 residues. The V gene's germline CDR1 is SQVTM and CDR2 ANQGSEA.